The rows below give T cell receptor beta chains drawn from one sample of a study of read filtering for tumor transcriptome and immune sequencing. TCRdb re-called the reads with MiXCR, one entry per CDR3 protein. Among about 45,000 distinct CDR3 sequences listed, less than 20% were seen once. The sample consisted of a population of CD138-negative cells sorted from bone marrow. These receptors were obtained from a donor aged 40 or older with multiple myeloma. Both conserved end residues are trimmed from each CDR3.

V gene,J gene,CDR3 protein
TRBV29-1,TRBJ2-5,SVDRPGQTQETQY
TRBV28,TRBJ2-4,ASSYQTEAQNIQY
TRBV6-5,TRBJ2-1,ASSPSGRLYSEQF
TRBV6-5,TRBJ2-3,ASSPGTSETDTQY
TRBV12-3/TRBV12-4,TRBJ2-5,ASSPERDSTEETQY
TRBV7-8,TRBJ2-1,ASSPGPLPYNEQF
TRBV12-3/TRBV12-4,TRBJ1-1,ASTLIPGGGEGGTEAF
TRBV20-1,TRBJ2-1,SASGTLSGEQF
TRBV29-1,TRBJ1-1,SPGGDNSEVF
TRBV19,TRBJ2-1,ASSIGSGLPHEQF
TRBV12-3/TRBV12-4,TRBJ1-6,ASRWTGGNSPLH
TRBV5-4,TRBJ2-1,ASSFGGGPGYNEQF
TRBV28,TRBJ2-7,ASSPGTSGAYEQY
TRBV20-1,TRBJ2-3,SAARIAGGRTDTQY
TRBV24-1,TRBJ1-4,ATSDWKTGYGERLF
TRBV29-1,TRBJ2-7,SVEEQGYEQY
TRBV24-1,TRBJ2-1,ATSDELANEQF
TRBV28,TRBJ1-6,ASVRAGTNSPLH
TRBV2,TRBJ2-7,ASSDGTGFYEQY
TRBV6-1,TRBJ1-5,ASTRSDSNSNQPQH
TRBV12-3/TRBV12-4,TRBJ2-5,ASSLSRGETQY
TRBV7-9,TRBJ2-5,ASSFLGQETQY
TRBV6-5,TRBJ1-5,ASSLGTGAQPQH
TRBV7-2,TRBJ2-5,ASSLTGPQETQY
TRBV19,TRBJ2-3,ASSLIWSGGSGDTQY
TRBV12-3/TRBV12-4,TRBJ2-2,ASSQGTSGELF
TRBV28,TRBJ1-2,ASQSSYGYA
TRBV7-9,TRBJ2-3,ASSPEGLAGTDTQY
TRBV30,TRBJ1-1,AWSVPGITAF
TRBV5-1,TRBJ2-2,ASSPRISETGELF
TRBV2,TRBJ2-5,ASSVEWETQY
TRBV2,TRBJ2-2,ASSESTGRTGELF
TRBV15,TRBJ2-1,ATSRVQGANNEQF
TRBV29-1,TRBJ2-1,SVPRDNAYNEQF
TRBV6-1,TRBJ2-1,ASTREGGDSNEQF
TRBV7-9,TRBJ1-1,ASSLEGQGTEAF
TRBV28,TRBJ1-1,ASSKERENTEAF
TRBV6-1,TRBJ2-1,ASSAGLAGGTYNEQF
TRBV6-4,TRBJ1-1,ASSETVEVRTEAF
TRBV13,TRBJ1-6,ASSLSWSRNSPLH
TRBV5-5,TRBJ2-1,ASSLQGRNEQF
TRBV19,TRBJ2-7,ASSPGKGYEQC
TRBV20-1,TRBJ1-2,SARGTDYNYGYT
TRBV5-4,TRBJ2-1,ASSITGMSYNEQF
TRBV3-1,TRBJ2-7,ASRTSGRAEQY
TRBV18,TRBJ2-1,ASSATRGGDNEQF
TRBV11-1,TRBJ2-1,ASSLRELNEQF